Reported below is one T cell receptor beta chain. The antigen remains unidentified. The data stem from a study of vaccination effects on CD4 cells after COVID-19. Libraries were prepared by immunoSEQ multiplex PCR; TCRdb keeps only in-frame clonotypes and omits some of them. The table records tens of thousands of clones, 55% to 75% of them present only once. Germline CDR1 reads LGHNA; CDR2 reads YNFKEQ. The CDR3 consists of 19 residues. V shed 4 bases and J 6 bases; nucleotides not matched to a gene: 17. Ahead of sequencing, the ViraFEST assay grew antigen-specific CD4+ T cells using viral peptide pools. Investigators separated out CD4+ T cells once approximately 9 days of culture had passed. No vaccinee had earlier SARS-CoV-2 infection, and nucleocapsid antibodies were negative.

V gene TRBV4-2 combines with J gene TRBJ2-2; 10 nucleotides line up with TRBD2. The sequences come from CD4+ T cells from PBMCs cultured with SARS-CoV-2 spike peptides, collected before COVID-19 vaccination. The receptor's source is a human donor who received a COVID-19 vaccine. The CDR3 spells CASSLMGPLAGEGAGELFF. The CDR3 DNA follows: TGTGCCAGCAGCCTCATGGGGCCGCTAGCGGGAGAGGGGGCCGGGGAGCTGTTTTTT.